The 16 T cell receptor beta chains in this list originate from one sample, sequenced in a study of T cells in Graves' hyperthyroidism and ophthalmopathy. TCR beta CDR3 regions were amplified from RNA. HTBI primers were employed in a first-round RT-PCR of the TCR CDR3. TCRdb independently ran MiXCR on the multiplex PCR reads; one entry per CDR3 protein. The sample includes about 690,000 distinct CDR3 sequences, 15% to 20% seen only once; the top ten take 15% to 19%. Sequences were obtained from blood. These receptors were obtained from a man aged 50 to 60 with Graves' hyperthyroidism.

This clonotype was counted ten times or more. The V call is TRBV27, the J call TRBJ2-1; TRBD2 might be the D (6 bases). Germline lookup yields CDR1 MNHEY and CDR2 SMNVEV (reference sequence). Trimming took off 5 bases at V and 3 bases at J, with 17 bases between the two ends. The CDR3 has 16 residues. This CDR3 reads CASSPLGGMNYNEQFF. CDR3 sequence (DNA): TGTGCCAGCAGTCCCCTCGGCGGGATGAACTACAATGAGCAGTTCTTC.

The chain recombines TRBV11-2 with TRBJ1-5; TRBD1 aligns across 10 bases. The junction had 11 bases not matched to a gene; V was cut back by 1 base and J by 5 bases. The germline V gene has CDR1 SGHAT and CDR2 FQNNGV. This CDR3 region has 18 residues. The CDR3, as DNA: TGTGCCAGCAGCTTAGTAGGGGGGGAGACAGGGGGCCATCAGCCCCAGCATTTT. Amino acid sequence: CASSLVGGETGGHQPQHF. Based on the CDR3 plus reference TRBV11-2 and TRBJ1-5, the full variable domain is EAGVAQSPRYKIIEKRQSVAFWCNPISGHATLYWYQQILGQGPKLLIQFQNNGVVDDSQLPKDRFSAERLKGVDSTLKIQPAKLEDSAVYLCASSLVGGETGGHQPQHFGDGTRLSIL.

This clonotype was observed many times. This chain uses TRBV6-1 with TRBJ2-7, with 10 bases lining up with TRBD2. The CDR3 has 15 amino acids. V shed 5 bases and J 4 bases; nucleotides not matched to a gene: 8. Germline loops: CDR1 MNHNS, CDR2 SASEGT. DNA for the CDR3: TGTGCCAGCAGTTCTGATTCAGCGGGAGGGTACGAGCAGTACTTC. This encodes CASSSDSAGGYEQYF.

This sequence joins TRBV2 and TRBJ2-6; D tentatively fits TRBD1 or TRBD2 (5 bases each). This CDR3 spans 16 amino acids. CDR1 SNHLY and CDR2 FYNNEI come from the germline V gene. With 4 bases removed from V and 11 bases from J, the gap between germline ends came to 21 bases. CDR3: CASSVQVRSGTDVLTF. The CDR3 DNA follows: TGTGCCAGCAGTGTCCAGGTTCGCTCTGGGACCGACGTCCTGACTTTC. Full variable domain (outside the CDR3, taken from reference TRBV2 and TRBJ2-6): EPEVTQTPSHQVTQMGQEVILRCVPISNHLYFYWYRQILGQKVEFLVSFYNNEISEKSEIFDDQFSVERPDGSNFTLKIRSTKLEDSAMYFCASSVQVRSGTDVLTFGAGSRLTVL.

The chain links TRBV6-2 or TRBV6-3 to TRBJ2-7; 13 nucleotides agree with TRBD2. V lost 5 bases to trimming and J lost 6 bases; unmatched junction nucleotides: 7. Germline CDR1 MNHEY, CDR2 SVGEGT. The CDR3 has 15 amino acids. The CDR3: CASSVEGLAGSEQYF. The CDR3, as DNA: TGTGCCAGCAGTGTCGAGGGACTAGCGGGAAGCGAGCAGTACTTC.

This clonotype appeared many times. The V and J genes are TRBV12-3 or TRBV12-4 and TRBJ1-1, with TRBD1 as a possible D gene (5 bases). V was cut by 2 bases and J by 4 bases, with 11 bases left in between. The CDR3 runs 14 residues. The CDR3 nucleotides are TGTGCCAGCAGTTTACCGGGGCGCGGCACTGAAGCTTTCTTT. Translating it yields CASSLPGRGTEAFF.

This clonotype was counted a few times. J is TRBJ2-1 and V is TRBV27; possibly TRBD2 for D (6 bases). The CDR3 totals 15 residues. Germline CDR1 reads MNHEY; CDR2 reads SMNVEV (reference sequence). The V and J ends lost 4 bases and 5 bases respectively, with 15 bases between them. The CDR3 sequence is CASSSTGEGNNEQFF. CDR3 nucleotide sequence: TGTGCCAGCAGTTCAACGGGAGAAGGTAACAATGAGCAGTTCTTC.

This clonotype was observed many times. This sequence joins TRBV5-1 and TRBJ2-2, with D possibly being TRBD1 (6 bases). Germline lookup yields CDR1 SGHRS and CDR2 YFSETQ. V lost 2 bases, J lost 7 bases, and 12 bases lay in between. The CDR3 has 14 amino acids. The CDR3 sequence is CASSLQGGGGELFF. As DNA, the CDR3 is TGCGCCAGCAGCTTACAGGGTGGAGGCGGGGAGCTGTTTTTT.

This clonotype occurred many times. This chain uses TRBV10-3 with TRBJ1-1; tentatively, D is TRBD1 (5 bases). There are 14 residues in the CDR3. The germline V gene encodes CDR1 ENHRY and CDR2 SYGVKD. V was pared by 2 bases and J by 3 bases, with 10 bases between. In nucleotides, the CDR3 is TGTGCCATCAGTGAGAGGACATCGGACACTGAAGCTTTCTTT. It specifies CAISERTSDTEAFF.

This clonotype has more than one count but fewer than ten. The chain recombines TRBV6-2 or TRBV6-3 with TRBJ2-7, with a weak D call TRBD1 (6 bases). V gave up 6 bases and J gave up 0 bases, with 15 bases separating them. This CDR3 contains 15 residues. Per germline, CDR1 MNHEY and CDR2 SVGEGT. The CDR3 region has the DNA TGTGCCAGCAGCTTTCCAGACAGGCGCTCCTACGAGCAGTACTTC. This translates into CASSFPDRRSYEQYF.

This clonotype has at least ten counts. The chain carries TRBV5-1 and TRBJ2-1, with D perhaps TRBD1 (5 bases). V dropped 4 bases and J dropped 1 base, with 12 bases sitting between them. The CDR3 consists of 15 residues. Germline CDR1 reads SGHRS; CDR2 reads YFSETQ. The CDR3 coding sequence is TGCGCCAGCAGCCCAGGGATGGAATCCTACAATGAGCAGTTCTTC. Protein: CASSPGMESYNEQFF.

This clonotype was observed a handful of times. This chain uses TRBV7-9 with TRBJ1-6, with no clear D. The germline gives CDR1 SEHNR, CDR2 FQNEAQ (reference sequence). The CDR3 is made up of 13 amino acids. The germline V and J ends were trimmed by 11 bases and 10 bases, with 18 bases remaining between them. CDR3 sequence reads: CAGVEVPGSPLHF. For the CDR3, the DNA is TGTGCCGGAGTGGAAGTGCCGGGATCACCCCTCCACTTT.

This clonotype appeared many times. V is TRBV2 and J is TRBJ1-4; weak D call: TRBD1 (6 bases). V lost 8 bases, J lost 0 bases, and 13 bases lay in between. Per germline, CDR1 SNHLY and CDR2 FYNNEI. The CDR3 is 15 amino acids. This CDR3 reads CASFYRQATNEKLFF. The CDR3 coding sequence is TGTGCCAGCTTCTATAGACAGGCAACTAATGAAAAACTGTTTTTT.

This clonotype was found many times. The gene calls are TRBV28 and TRBJ2-1, with D perhaps given as TRBD1 or TRBD2 (7 bases each). Between the trimmed V and J ends, which lost 3 bases and 4 bases, there was a span of 16 bases. The CDR3 sequence is 16 residues long. Germline values: CDR1 MDHEN, CDR2 SYDVKM. CDR3 amino acids: CASSFSGTDFYNEQFF. The CDR3, as DNA: TGTGCCAGCAGTTTCAGCGGGACAGACTTTTACAATGAGCAGTTCTTC.

This clonotype has ten or more counts. This sequence joins TRBV2 and TRBJ1-1; no clear D. CDR1 and CDR2 (germline): SNHLY, FYNNEI. The CDR3 length is 14 residues. V was shortened by 7 bases and J by 3 bases, with 15 bases between the two germline ends. The CDR3, as DNA: TGTGCCAGCACTAAGTTGAGTAGAGACACTGAAGCTTTCTTT. Its protein is CASTKLSRDTEAFF.

This clonotype was seen a single time. The chain couples TRBV3-1 to TRBJ1-2, with D possibly being TRBD1 (5 bases). The germline V and J ends were trimmed by 0 bases and 3 bases, with 8 bases remaining between them. The CDR3 contains 14 residues. CDR1 is LGHDT and CDR2 is YNNKEL in the germline V gene (reference sequence). CDR3 in DNA: TGTGCCAGCAGCCAAGACAGGGTTGACTATGGCTACACCTTC. It yields the protein CASSQDRVDYGYTF.